This entry is about one T cell receptor (beta chain). As yet, its antigen is unknown. This specimen belongs to a study of T cell responses to AZD1222 COVID-19 vaccine. Study-wide results and limits: Of spike-specific TCRs, nearly half reportedly target regions left unmutated in variants.

The CDR3 has 13 residues. The germline gives CDR1 SGDLS, CDR2 YYNGEE. V dropped 2 bases and J dropped 6 bases, with 12 bases sitting between them. This table comes from immunoSEQ multiplex PCR, and its TCRdb copy is limited to in-frame clones, with some not included. Here the sample spans about 120,000 clones, 80% to 95% being singletons. The clonotype was recovered from an adult who received the MenACWY meningococcal vaccine as a control. The chain uses TRBV9 and TRBJ2-7; tentative D call: TRBD2 (6 bases). The sample in question was peripheral blood, obtained 28 days after the second dose of the MenACWY control vaccine. As DNA, the CDR3 is TGTGCCAGCAGCGTCGGGATGGAGGGCGAGCAGTACGTC. This codes for CASSVGMEGEQYV.